This TCR beta chain was sequenced during a study of T cells expressing NK-cell markers. Findings and limits, study-wide: The leading position in the CD3+CD56-NKG2C+ fraction of a handful of donors also went to these clonotypes. The study found dominant NKG2C+ clonotypes at roughly 1.0-8% of CD8+ T cells in six donors.

The authors made TCR beta cDNA libraries by 5'RACE template switching. This switching added a universal primer site and UMIs. TCRdb re-analyzed the 5' RACE reads; it lists each CDR3 protein once, without DNA. This table holds hundreds of thousands of distinct CDR3 sequences. This CDR3 is built from 13 residues. Germline-derived CDR1 and CDR2 are MNHNS and SASEGT. Concerning this clonotype: Its antigen is not known.

Sequences were obtained from blood T cells: a sorted CD56 or NKG2C T cell subset, CD4+ or CD8+ T cells, or bulk PBMC T cells (not recorded which). The TCR was taken from a man younger than 35 in good health. The chain joins TRBV6-1 to TRBJ1-2; absent DNA, TCRdb's TRBD1 call cannot be checked. CDR3 sequence reads: CASSERQGGGYTF.